Presented here are 2 T cell receptor beta chains from one specimen sequenced in a study of graft-versus-host responses after intestinal transplantation. Sequenced by immunoSEQ multiplex PCR; TCRdb stores in-frame clones only, minus some. The sample lists over 100,000 clones, approximately 92% occurring once. What these receptors recognize is not known. The source was unstimulated CD4+ T cells sorted from spleen or lymph node cells, collected before intestinal transplant. These receptors were obtained from a human donor who received an intestinal transplant.

J is TRBJ2-3 and V is TRBV29-1; 12 positions agree with TRBD1. Per the germline V gene, CDR1 is SQVTM and CDR2 is ANQGSEA. This CDR3 is 13 amino acids long. V shed 7 bases and J 4 bases; nucleotides not matched to a gene: 3. The CDR3 loop is CSGGTGGADTQYF. CDR3 DNA: TGCAGCGGCGGGACAGGGGGCGCAGATACGCAGTATTTT.

This chain uses TRBV2 with TRBJ2-3, with 7 bases fitting TRBD1. This CDR3 comprises 13 residues. Germline CDR1 SNHLY, CDR2 FYNNEI. The V gene end was trimmed by 6 bases and the J gene end by 4 bases; junction bases not matched to a gene: 4. CDR3 sequence (DNA): TGTGCCAGCAGGGACAGGAGTTCAGATACGCAGTATTTT. It yields the protein CASRDRSSDTQYF. Full variable domain (missing parts from reference TRBV2 and TRBJ2-3): EPEVTQTPSHQVTQMGQEVILRCVPISNHLYFYWYRQILGQKVEFLVSFYNNEISEKSEIFDDQFSVERPDGSNFTLKIRSTKLEDSAMYFCASRDRSSDTQYFGPGTRLTVL.